The clone carrying this TCR beta chain was picked up a small number of times. Antigen: not known. Russia was home to the donors, healthy Caucasian individuals aged roughly 6 to 90. The data are from a study of blood T cells in healthy people across ages. Alongside a J-beta primer mix, a sample-barcoded 5' primer served in a second PCR lasting about 7 to 11 cycles. TCRdb recomputed calls from the 5' RACE reads with MiXCR, one row per CDR3 protein. The sample has around 500,000 distinct CDR3 sequences, around 27% seen once; the top ten hold 3% to 4.5%. Findings of the study overall: Per million T cells, TCR beta diversity dropped about linearly as age rose.

Trimming pared 1 base from V and 1 base from J, leaving 5 bases between. This CDR3 has 15 amino acids. In germline, CDR1 is LGHDT, CDR2 YNNKEL (reference sequence). This sample also appeared in a second study, on T cells of mothers and their children. That source adds: Six children and their three healthy Caucasian mothers were the donors.

This chain joins TRBV3-1 and TRBJ2-6, with D unresolved. The receptor was derived from a boy between 2 and 15 years old in good health. Specimen: blood. As DNA, the CDR3 is TGTGCCAGCAGCCAAGTCTTATCTGGGGCCAACGTCCTGACTTTC. Protein: CASSQVLSGANVLTF.